The entry below describes one T cell receptor beta chain. This sample was included in a study of blood T cell repertoires in COVID-19. The CDR3 sequence is 16 residues long. Trimming cost V 4 bases and J 1 base, with 18 bases left between them. Per germline, CDR1 SQVTM and CDR2 ANQGSEA. Libraries were prepared by immunoSEQ multiplex PCR; TCRdb keeps only in-frame clonotypes and omits some of them. The sample yields tens of thousands of clones, over 70% seen once. The rearrangement uses TRBV29-1 and TRBJ2-3, with a possible D match to TRBD1 (5 bases). The specimen sequenced was peripheral blood. The sequence was collected from a human donor in a cohort sampled during active COVID-19. For the CDR3, the DNA is TGCAGCGTTGTTGGGGTATCGGACAAACGCACAGATACGCAGTATTTT. Translated, it gives CSVVGVSDKRTDTQYF.